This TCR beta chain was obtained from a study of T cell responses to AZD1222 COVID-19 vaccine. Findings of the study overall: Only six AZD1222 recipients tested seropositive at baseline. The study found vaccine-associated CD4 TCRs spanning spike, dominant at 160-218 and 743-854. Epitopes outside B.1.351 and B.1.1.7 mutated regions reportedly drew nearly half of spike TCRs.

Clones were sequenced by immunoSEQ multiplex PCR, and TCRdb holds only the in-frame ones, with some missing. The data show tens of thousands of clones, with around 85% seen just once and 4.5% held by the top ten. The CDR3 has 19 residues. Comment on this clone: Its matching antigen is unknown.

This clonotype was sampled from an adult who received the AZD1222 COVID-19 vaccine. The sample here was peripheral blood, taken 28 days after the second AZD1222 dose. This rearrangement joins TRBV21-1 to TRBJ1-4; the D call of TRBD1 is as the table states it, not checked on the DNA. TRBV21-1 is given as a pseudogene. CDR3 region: CASSIKWTGGEATNEKLFF. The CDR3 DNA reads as TGTGCCAGCAGCATCAAATGGACAGGGGGGGAAGCAACTAATGAAAAACTGTTTTTT.